Each of the 18 T cell receptor beta chains below was sequenced from the same sample in a study of OX40 agonist ivuxolimab in advanced cancers. Here immunoSEQ multiplex PCR was the method, and the copy in TCRdb shows in-frame clones only, minus some. The sample holds tens of thousands of clones, more than 85% seen once. Material: CD4+ or CD8+ T cells sorted from blood, obtained in a trial of the OX40 agonist ivuxolimab. These receptor sequences come from an adult with an advanced solid tumor such as melanoma, head and neck, liver or kidney cancer.

This clone was detected once. This sequence joins TRBV25-1 and TRBJ1-1, with D unclear. Germline V gene lookup returns CDR1 MGHDK and CDR2 SYGVNS. Trimming shortened V by 5 bases and J by 1 base, and 2 bases separated the two germline ends. CDR3 length: 11 amino acids. The CDR3 bases are TGTGCCAGCAGTAGGAACACTGAAGCTTTCTTT. It is translated as CASSRNTEAFF.

The V call is TRBV6-5, the J call TRBJ2-3; 10 bases map to TRBD2. There are 16 residues in the CDR3. Germline V gene data show CDR1 as MNHEY and CDR2 as SVGAGI. J lost 5 bases, V lost 2 bases, and 7 bases had no gene match. CDR3 nucleotide sequence: TGTGCCAGCAGTTACCAAGCGGGGGGGCCTGGAGATACGCAGTATTTT. Encoded protein: CASSYQAGGPGDTQYF.

V usage is TRBV7-9 and J usage is TRBJ2-3; possibly TRBD2 for D (5 bases). Germline CDR1 SEHNR, CDR2 FQNEAQ (reference sequence). Trimming cost V 0 bases and J 2 bases, with 6 bases left between them. This CDR3 comprises 14 residues. The CDR3 sequence: CASSLASDTDTQYF. For the CDR3, the DNA is TGTGCCAGCAGCTTAGCTAGCGACACAGATACGCAGTATTTT.

The chain employs TRBV6-5 and TRBJ2-5; tentatively, D is TRBD1 (6 bases). V was clipped by 5 bases and J by 0 bases, with 10 bases between them. CDR3 length equals 14 residues. The V gene's germline CDR1 is MNHEY and CDR2 SVGAGI. CDR3 in amino acids: CASSAQGYQETQYF. DNA for the CDR3: TGTGCCAGCAGTGCTCAGGGGTACCAAGAGACCCAGTACTTC.

As to this clone: Its ends do not fully match the called genes, so a read error is possible. This sequence joins TRBV4-3 and TRBJ1-1, with D possibly being TRBD1 (5 bases). The CDR3 runs 14 residues. The germline V gene has CDR1 LGHNA and CDR2 YSLEER. CDR3 sequence reads: CASGQTEGNTEAFF. CDR3 in DNA: TGCGCCAGCGGCCAGACAGAAGGGAACACTGAAGCTTTCTTT.

The chain has TRBV30 and TRBJ2-7, with 8 bases fitting TRBD2. After removal of 5 bases from V and 0 bases from J, the junction contained 6 bases not matched to a gene. The CDR3 extends over 14 amino acids. Germline V gene sequence: CDR1 GTSNPN, CDR2 SVGIG (reference sequence). The chain's CDR3 is CAWDIAGSSYEQYF. The CDR3 DNA reads TGTGCCTGGGACATAGCGGGGAGCTCCTACGAGCAGTACTTC.

The gene calls are TRBV28 and TRBJ2-7; 9 nucleotides align to TRBD2. The junction had 8 bases not matched to a gene; V was cut back by 3 bases and J by 2 bases. Germline V CDR1 and CDR2: MDHEN, SYDVKM. The length of the CDR3 is 16 residues. For the CDR3, the DNA is TGTGCCAGCAGTTTTCGTAGCGGGGGCCGCCCCTACGAGCAGTACTTC. Its protein is CASSFRSGGRPYEQYF. The full variable domain, completed using reference TRBV28 and TRBJ2-7, is DVKVTQSSRYLVKRTGEKVFLECVQDMDHENMFWYRQDPGLGLRLIYFSYDVKMKEKGDIPEGYSVSREKKERFSLILESASTNQTSMYLCASSFRSGGRPYEQYFGPGTRLTVT.

About this clone: This probably arose from a read error, given a far larger clone one base away. The V call is TRBV7-3, the J call TRBJ1-2; D is unclear. The CDR3 runs 14 residues. V was shortened by 5 bases and J by 6 bases, with 16 bases between the two germline ends. CDR1 and CDR2 from the germline V gene are SGHTA and FQGTGA. CDR3 in amino acids: CASSQGRGRDGYTF. CDR3 coding DNA: TGTGCCAGCAGCCAAGGCCGGGGAAGGGATGGCTACACCTTC.

This clone was detected only once. V gene TRBV7-9 combines with J gene TRBJ2-1; possible D gene TRBD2, 5 bases. This CDR3 comprises 14 residues. Per germline, CDR1 SEHNR and CDR2 FQNEAQ (reference sequence). Trimming removed 1 base at V and 10 bases at J, with 14 bases between. The CDR3 DNA is TGTGCCAGCAGCTTAGTTGACCCCTCGGGGGAGCAGTTCTTC. Encoded protein: CASSLVDPSGEQFF.

The CDR3 coding sequence is TGTGCCAGCAGCTCCACCGGGACAGACCATTTTTCCCCACCCCTCCACTTT. It encodes CASSSTGTDHFSPPLHF. The V call is TRBV7-9, the J call TRBJ1-6; TRBD1 agrees at 7 bases. The CDR3 runs to 17 residues. The germline V gene encodes CDR1 SEHNR and CDR2 FQNEAQ (reference sequence). V was pared by 4 bases and J by 11 bases, with 17 bases of the junction left unmatched.

The chain combines TRBV2 with TRBJ2-2; possibly TRBD2 for D (6 bases). The CDR3 spans 17 residues. Trimming cost V 1 base and J 3 bases, with 15 bases left between them. From germline, CDR1 is SNHLY and CDR2 FYNNEI. The CDR3 coding sequence is TGTGCCAGCAGTGAAGTCGTGTCTGGCGGGGACACCGGGGAGCTGTTTTTT. Protein: CASSEVVSGGDTGELFF.

This chain links TRBV10-3 with TRBJ2-7, with D possibly matching TRBD1 (6 bases). V lost 3 bases and J 0 bases, leaving 9 bases between the germline ends. The CDR3 has 14 residues. Per germline, CDR1 ENHRY and CDR2 SYGVKD. The chain's CDR3 is CAISDRQVSYEQYF. In nucleotides, the CDR3 is TGTGCCATCAGTGACCGACAGGTCTCCTACGAGCAGTACTTC.

The CDR3 nucleotides are TGTGCCAGCAGCACAGGCGATTCTGGGGCCAACGTCCTGACTTTC. Translating gives CASSTGDSGANVLTF. V is TRBV5-6 and J is TRBJ2-6; D might be TRBD1 (5 bases). The V end was cut by 4 bases, the J end by 1 base, with 9 bases between. Germline V lookup: CDR1 SGHDT, CDR2 YYEEEE. CDR3 length: 15 amino acids. Looking up the rest from reference TRBV5-6 and TRBJ2-6 gives the full variable domain: DAGVTQSPTHLIKTRGQQVTLRCSPKSGHDTVSWYQQALGQGPQFIFQYYEEEERQRGNFPDRFSGHQFPNYSSELNVNALLLGDSALYLCASSTGDSGANVLTFGAGSRLTVL.

With regard to this clone: One junction end does not reproduce the germline sequence, and a read error may be involved. This sequence joins TRBV28 and TRBJ1-2; TRBD1 might be the D (5 bases). Germline V gene sequence: CDR1 MDHEN, CDR2 SYDVKM. The CDR3 contains 14 residues. In nucleotides, the CDR3 is TGTGCCAGCAATTTAGGGGAATCGGGCTATGGCTACACCTTC. Its translation is CASNLGESGYGYTF.

The chain is built from TRBV19 and TRBJ1-3; D gene uncertain. With 7 bases removed from V and 1 base from J, the gap between germline ends came to 2 bases. This CDR3 region has 11 residues. In germline, CDR1 is LNHDA, CDR2 SQIVND (reference sequence). CDR3 region: CASTSGNTIYF. In nucleotides, the CDR3 is TGTGCCAGTACTTCTGGAAACACCATATATTTT.

V and J are TRBV6-6 and TRBJ2-3, with 9 bases that match TRBD1. This CDR3 region has 15 residues. Germline V CDR1 and CDR2: MNHNY, SVGAGI (reference sequence). V shed 7 bases and J 4 bases; nucleotides not matched to a gene: 9. CDR3 bases: TGTGCCAGCACCCTCCGGGACAGGGATTCAGATACGCAGTATTTT. This encodes CASTLRDRDSDTQYF.

The rearrangement links TRBV27 to TRBJ1-2, with 8 bases aligning to TRBD1. The germline V gene encodes CDR1 MNHEY and CDR2 SMNVEV (reference sequence). This CDR3 spans 13 amino acids. Trimming cost V 0 bases and J 8 bases; bases outside gene matches: 2. This chain's CDR3 is CASSLSTGEGYTF. The CDR3 DNA reads TGTGCCAGCAGTTTATCGACAGGGGAAGGCTACACCTTC.

J is TRBJ2-3 and V is TRBV7-6; D is perhaps TRBD1 or TRBD2 (6 bases each). The germline V gene has CDR1 SGHVS and CDR2 FNYEAQ. Trimming shortened V by 4 bases and J by 2 bases, and 19 bases separated the two germline ends. The length of the CDR3 is 17 residues. In DNA form, the CDR3 reads TGTGCCAGCAGCTGGTCCGAGGAGGGGGGTTACACAGATACGCAGTATTTT. Translated, it gives CASSWSEEGGYTDTQYF.